The present entry profiles one T cell receptor (beta chain) with its context. The PCR had 60 Vbeta and 13 Jbeta primers. The protocol was immunoSEQ multiplex PCR, while the TCRdb copy is restricted to in-frame clones and leaves out a portion. The sample consists of some 120,000 clones, just under 75% of them appearing once. Germline trimming cut 0 bases from V and 6 bases from J; bases unmatched to any gene: 2. The CDR3 runs 14 residues. Germline CDR1 is LNHNV and CDR2 is YYDKDF (reference sequence). These data are taken from a study of cytomegalovirus exposure and HLA in healthy donors. Study details: Within the Caucasian-associated ancestry cluster were under 85% of the roughly 400 genotyped donors.

The clonotype originates from a human donor in good health. The rearrangement links TRBV15 to TRBJ2-1, with 7 positions matching TRBD2. The sample was PBMCs. The CDR3 reads CATSRDPGGNEQFF. In DNA, the CDR3 is TGTGCCACCAGCAGAGATCCGGGAGGCAATGAGCAGTTCTTC.